This paragraph covers one TCR beta chain sequence. As yet, its antigen is unknown. This sample is part of a study of T cell repertoires in cytomegalovirus infection. Study as a whole: Both CMV infection and a matching HLA type were indicated by public TCR beta signatures. Study-level points and caveats: The ex vivo response was dominated by HLA-C-restricted CMV-specific TCR beta clonotypes.

This CDR3 comprises 16 residues. TCRdb fed the reads into MiXCR, producing one record per CDR3 protein. The sample lists roughly 640,000 distinct CDR3 sequences, 20% to 25% occurring once. The rearrangement links TRBV12-3 or TRBV12-4 to TRBJ2-1, with 12 nucleotides matching TRBD2. The TCR was taken from a human donor in good health (CMV status not recorded). Some clones in this sample may be carry-over from other donors' samples. Sequencing was done on a sample of CD8+ T cells from PBMCs. Written as DNA, the CDR3 is TGTGTCAACAGTCCAGGACTAGCGGGGTACCTCAATGAGCAGTTCTTC. Residues: CVNSPGLAGYLNEQFF.